This TCR beta chain stems from a study of shared clonotypes between healthy human individuals. Across the whole study: Aged 18 to 49, the donors were a couple of women and a few men. For every donor, three CD4 naive, three CD4 memory, two CD8 naive and one CD8 memory plates were used.

CD8 cells classed as naive were CD45RO-negative and positively selected for CCR7, excluding terminally differentiated effector memory CD45RA+ cells. Every one of the donors was a Caucasian adult that lived in Nashville, Tennessee. In replicate PCRs of sorted subsets, roughly 200 ng DNA, roughly 27,000 T cell genomes, was used. Method: immunoSEQ multiplex PCR; TCRdb's copy keeps in-frame clones and lacks some. The sample has hundreds of thousands of clones, about 95% seen once; the top ten hold roughly 0.12%. This CDR3 has 14 residues. CDR1 and CDR2 (germline): PRHDT, FYEKMQ (reference sequence). Trimming left V 2 bases short and J 2 bases short, with 9 bases between.

This TCR was recovered from a woman aged 25 to 45 in good health. The sample taken for sequencing was naive CD8+ T cells sorted from blood. J is TRBJ2-5 and V is TRBV13, with D tentatively TRBD2 (6 bases). The CDR3 nucleotides read TGTGCCAGCAGCTTACTAGCGAATCAAGAGACCCAGTACTTC. This codes for CASSLLANQETQYF.